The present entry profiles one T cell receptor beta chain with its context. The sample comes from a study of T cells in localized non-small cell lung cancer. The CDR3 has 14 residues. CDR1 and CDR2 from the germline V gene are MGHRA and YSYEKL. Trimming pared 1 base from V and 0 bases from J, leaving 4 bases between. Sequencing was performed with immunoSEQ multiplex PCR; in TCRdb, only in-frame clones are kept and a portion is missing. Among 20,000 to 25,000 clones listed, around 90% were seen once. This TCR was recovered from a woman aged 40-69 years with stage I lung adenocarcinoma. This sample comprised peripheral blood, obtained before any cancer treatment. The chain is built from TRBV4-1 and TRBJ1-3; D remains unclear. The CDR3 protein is CASSQAGSGNTIYF. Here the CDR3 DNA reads TGCGCCAGCAGCCAAGCAGGCTCTGGAAACACCATATATTTT.